The 26 T cell receptor beta chains below were found in one sample sequenced in a study of B cell selection in AIRE deficiency. Regulatory T cells were sorted as CD4+CD25hiCD127low/negative. Generated by immunoSEQ multiplex PCR, the TCRdb table keeps only in-frame clones and is missing some. The data hold about 18,000 clones, with about 93% observed a single time. What was sequenced was CD4+CD25+ Tregs sorted from PBMCs. Receptor source: a human donor in good health.

The J gene is TRBJ1-2, the V gene TRBV5-6; TRBD1 matches at 7 bases. Germline CDR1 and CDR2: SGHDT and YYEEEE. The CDR3 spans 12 residues. V lost 4 bases to trimming and J lost 6 bases; unmatched junction nucleotides: 3. CDR3 coding DNA: TGTGCCAGCAGCCTCGACAGGGATGGCTACACCTTC. The encoded protein is CASSLDRDGYTF.

The rearrangement links TRBV5-1 to TRBJ2-1; D remains ambiguous. In germline, CDR1 is SGHRS, CDR2 YFSETQ. The CDR3 length is 16 residues. Trimming took 0 bases from V and 0 from J, leaving 10 bases between them. The CDR3 reads CASSLAALSSYNEQFF. CDR3 sequence (DNA): TGCGCCAGCAGCTTGGCGGCCTTAAGCTCCTACAATGAGCAGTTCTTC.

This chain uses TRBV27 with TRBJ2-5, with D possibly being TRBD2 (5 bases). CDR3 size: 15 residues. V lost 0 bases and J 7 bases, leaving 15 bases between the germline ends. Germline CDR1 and CDR2: MNHEY and SMNVEV (reference sequence). The CDR3 sequence is CASSLSPFGEGTQYF. The CDR3 DNA sequence: TGTGCCAGCAGTTTATCCCCATTCGGCGAGGGGACCCAGTACTTC.

J is TRBJ2-3 and V is TRBV7-2, with no clear D. CDR1 is SGHTA and CDR2 is FQGNSA in the germline V gene. Deletions cut 5 bases from V and 4 bases from J, with 7 bases between. The length of the CDR3 is 12 residues. CDR3 loop: CASSPIPDTQYF. The CDR3 DNA sequence: TGTGCCAGCAGCCCTATCCCAGATACGCAGTATTTT. The full variable domain, rest sourced from reference TRBV7-2 and TRBJ2-3, is GAGVSQSPSNKVTEKGKDVELRCDPISGHTALYWYRQSLGQGLEFLIYFQGNSAPDKSGLPSDRFSAERTGGSVSTLTIQRTQQEDSAVYLCASSPIPDTQYFGPGTRLTVL.

V gene TRBV5-5 combines with J gene TRBJ2-5; TRBD2 might be the D (5 bases). This CDR3 has 14 amino acids. Between the trimmed V and J ends, which lost 4 bases and 3 bases, there was a span of 13 bases. Germline V gene data show CDR1 as SGHKS and CDR2 as YYEKEE (reference sequence). CDR3 loop: CASSPVRAEETQYF. As DNA, the CDR3 is TGTGCCAGCAGCCCCGTTAGAGCGGAAGAGACCCAGTACTTC.

This chain joins TRBV7-9 and TRBJ2-1, with a tentative D call TRBD1 (6 bases). Germline CDR1 reads SEHNR; CDR2 reads FQNEAQ (reference sequence). V lost 5 bases, J lost 10 bases, and 15 bases lay in between. CDR3 length: 13 residues. CDR3 loop: CASSPQGPLEQFF. In DNA form, the CDR3 reads TGTGCCAGCAGCCCACAGGGACCCCTAGAGCAGTTCTTC. Drawing the rest from reference TRBV7-9 and TRBJ2-1, the complete variable domain is DTGVSQNPRHKITKRGQNVTFRCDPISEHNRLYWYRQTLGQGPEFLTYFQNEAQLEKSRLLSDRFSAERPKGSFSTLEIQRTEQGDSAMYLCASSPQGPLEQFFGPGTRLTVL.

The chain carries TRBV11-3 and TRBJ2-4; the match to TRBD1 covers 9 bases. Germline assignment: CDR1 SGHNT and CDR2 YENEEA. Unmatched junction bases numbered 3, after V lost 3 bases and J lost 6 bases. The CDR3 covers 14 residues. The CDR3 DNA follows: TGTGCCAGCAGCTTGGGACAGGGACCAAACATTCAGTACTTC. Its protein product is CASSLGQGPNIQYF.

The J gene is TRBJ2-7, the V gene TRBV10-3, with 10 bases identical to TRBD1. Unmatched junction bases numbered 8, after V lost 6 bases and J lost 6 bases. Germline V gene sequence: CDR1 ENHRY, CDR2 SYGVKD. The CDR3 totals 14 residues. In DNA form, the CDR3 reads TGTGCCATCAGCTCGGGACAGGGGCTGGGCGAGCAGTACTTC. The encoded protein is CAISSGQGLGEQYF.

This clone was detected once. V is TRBV7-2 and J is TRBJ1-2, with 7 positions matching TRBD1. Germline-derived CDR1 and CDR2 are SGHTA and FQGNSA. The CDR3 has 15 residues. J gave up 2 bases and V 1 base, and 4 bases lay outside the gene matches. Written as DNA, the CDR3 is TGTGCCAGCAGCTTAGGTCAGGGGGGGAACTATGGCTACACCTTC. This sequence encodes CASSLGQGGNYGYTF.

J is TRBJ2-7 and V is TRBV28; 8 bases agree with TRBD2. Germline V gives CDR1 MDHEN, CDR2 SYDVKM. Trimming at V came to 7 bases and at J to 5 bases, leaving 4 bases not matched to a gene. CDR3 length equals 12 residues. CDR3 sequence reads: CASMLAGDEQYF. In DNA form, the CDR3 reads TGTGCCAGCATGCTAGCGGGCGACGAGCAGTACTTC. The whole variable domain, remainder taken from reference TRBV28 and TRBJ2-7, is DVKVTQSSRYLVKRTGEKVFLECVQDMDHENMFWYRQDPGLGLRLIYFSYDVKMKEKGDIPEGYSVSREKKERFSLILESASTNQTSMYLCASMLAGDEQYFGPGTRLTVT.

CDR3 bases: TGTGCCAGCACCGAGGGGGGGCCGAGAAATGAGCAGTTCTTC. Translation: CASTEGGPRNEQFF. The chain links TRBV7-2 to TRBJ2-1; D is possibly TRBD2 (7 bases). Germline V CDR1 and CDR2: SGHTA, FQGNSA. The CDR3 contains 14 residues. Trimming pared 7 bases from V and 7 bases from J, leaving 17 bases between.

V is TRBV28 and J is TRBJ1-5; 10 nucleotides agree with TRBD1. Trimming took 3 bases from V and 6 from J; bases not matched to a gene: 8. The germline CDR1 and CDR2 sequences are MDHEN and SYDVKM. The CDR3 loop spans 16 amino acids. As DNA, the CDR3 is TGTGCCAGCAGTTTCCGGGACAGGGGACGGGGTCAGCCCCAGCATTTT. Translation: CASSFRDRGRGQPQHF.

The V and J genes are TRBV27 and TRBJ1-1; D is possibly TRBD1 (5 bases). The ends were cut back, 1 base at V and 1 base at J, with 16 bases in the middle. CDR1 MNHEY and CDR2 SMNVEV come from the germline V gene (reference sequence). This CDR3 spans 17 amino acids. The CDR3 bases are TGTGCCAGCAGTTTATGGGGACGGCCTAATACGAACACTGAAGCTTTCTTT. This translates into CASSLWGRPNTNTEAFF.

This sequence joins TRBV6-1 and TRBJ1-2, with TRBD1 as a possible D gene (5 bases). Germline values: CDR1 MNHNS, CDR2 SASEGT. V shed 4 bases and J shed 4 bases, with 19 bases lying between them. The CDR3 covers 16 residues. The CDR3 protein is CASSGQGHLLLYGYTF. CDR3 coding DNA: TGTGCCAGCAGTGGGCAGGGCCATTTACTCCTCTATGGCTACACCTTC.

CDR3 DNA: TGTGCCAGCAGCCCCGGACTAGCGGGGGATACGCAGTATTTT. This gives the protein CASSPGLAGDTQYF. This chain links TRBV7-9 with TRBJ2-3; 12 bases are a match to TRBD2. CDR3 length: 14 amino acids. The trim removed 5 bases at V and 6 bases at J, leaving 3 bases unmatched. CDR1 SEHNR and CDR2 FQNEAQ come from the germline V gene (reference sequence).

The chain has TRBV7-2 and TRBJ2-7; 11 bases agree with TRBD2. The CDR3 runs 15 residues. Germline trimming cut 5 bases from V and 0 bases from J; bases unmatched to any gene: 3. Germline values: CDR1 SGHTA, CDR2 FQGNSA. Here the CDR3 DNA reads TGTGCCAGCAGCCCTAGCGGGAGGACCTCCTACGAGCAGTACTTC. Protein: CASSPSGRTSYEQYF.

A single count supports this clone. The CDR3 spells CASSVWGQGITGELFF. The CDR3 DNA is TGTGCCAGCAGCGTATGGGGACAGGGGATAACCGGGGAGCTGTTTTTT. J is TRBJ2-2 and V is TRBV9, with 10 bases lining up with TRBD1. Germline V gives CDR1 SGDLS, CDR2 YYNGEE. V gave up 1 base and J gave up 5 bases; unmatched junction bases: 5. This CDR3 is built from 16 residues.

The rearrangement links TRBV9 to TRBJ2-1; D unresolved. CDR1 SGDLS and CDR2 YYNGEE come from the germline V gene. V lost 3 bases and J 0 bases, leaving 13 bases between the germline ends. The CDR3 is 16 amino acids. The CDR3 bases are TGTGCCAGCAGCGCACAGATCCTGAGCTCCTACAATGAGCAGTTCTTC. This encodes CASSAQILSSYNEQFF.

This chain uses TRBV5-1 with TRBJ2-3; D gene unclear. The germline V gene has CDR1 SGHRS and CDR2 YFSETQ. Trimming pared 0 bases from V and 0 bases from J, leaving 2 bases between. This CDR3 spans 13 amino acids. DNA for the CDR3: TGCGCCAGCAGCTTGGGAAGCACAGATACGCAGTATTTT. Its translation is CASSLGSTDTQYF.

Here the CDR3 DNA reads TGTGCCAGCAGCTACTTAGTGGGTGGGGGCGGTGAAAAACTGTTTTTT. It translates to CASSYLVGGGGEKLFF. The chain combines TRBV7-9 with TRBJ1-4, with D tentatively TRBD1 (6 bases). Trimming removed 4 bases from V and 7 bases from J, with 19 bases in between. Germline V CDR1 and CDR2: SEHNR, FQNEAQ (reference sequence). The CDR3 runs 16 residues.

The chain has TRBV29-1 and TRBJ2-1, with 8 bases lining up with TRBD2. This CDR3 spans 13 amino acids. V lost 8 bases, J lost 2 bases, and 5 bases stayed unmatched. Germline V gene lookup returns CDR1 SQVTM and CDR2 ANQGSEA. CDR3 residues: CSISGNPYNEQFF. The CDR3 nucleotides read TGCAGCATTAGCGGGAATCCCTACAATGAGCAGTTCTTC.

The chain links TRBV5-5 to TRBJ2-7; 9 bases line up with TRBD2. This CDR3 comprises 14 residues. J gave up 3 bases and V 2 bases, and 3 bases lay outside the gene matches. The V gene's germline CDR1 is SGHKS and CDR2 YYEKEE (reference sequence). The CDR3 region has the DNA TGTGCCAGCAGCTTCGGGACTAGCAGCTACGAGCAGTACTTC. As protein: CASSFGTSSYEQYF.

The CDR3 reads CASSFGGRNYGYTF. In nucleotides, the CDR3 is TGTGCCAGCAGTTTTGGTGGCAGGAACTATGGCTACACCTTC. The chain employs TRBV28 and TRBJ1-2, with D uncertain. This CDR3 contains 14 residues. The germline V gene has CDR1 MDHEN and CDR2 SYDVKM. Trimming took 3 bases from V and 2 from J, leaving 10 bases between them.

V gene TRBV28 combines with J gene TRBJ2-3; tentatively, D is TRBD2 (5 bases). The germline V gene encodes CDR1 MDHEN and CDR2 SYDVKM. The V gene lost 6 bases and the J gene lost 1 base, with 14 bases spanning the gap. This CDR3 contains 15 residues. DNA of the CDR3: TGTGCCAGCAGACCTCATTACGGGGGCACAGATACGCAGTATTTT. Translated, it gives CASRPHYGGTDTQYF.

J is TRBJ2-1 and V is TRBV15, with 9 bases that match TRBD2. CDR3 size: 15 residues. J was trimmed by 2 bases and V by 5 bases; bases with no gene match: 4. Germline V gives CDR1 LNHNV, CDR2 YYDKDF (reference sequence). The DNA of the CDR3 is TGTGCCACCAGCGTTAGCGGGAGCACCTACAATGAGCAGTTCTTC. It translates to CATSVSGSTYNEQFF.

This clone was picked up one time. The chain uses TRBV27 and TRBJ2-1, with D possibly being TRBD1 (6 bases). Trimming cost V 6 bases and J 0 bases, with 12 bases left between them. CDR3 length equals 15 residues. CDR1 is MNHEY, CDR2 SMNVEV, per germline (reference sequence). Here the CDR3 reads CASSIQGSSYNEQFF. CDR3 bases: TGTGCCAGCAGCATCCAGGGGAGCTCCTACAATGAGCAGTTCTTC.